This T cell receptor (beta chain) originates from a study of esophageal squamous cell carcinoma under preoperative chemotherapy. On this clonotype itself: Its matching antigen is unknown.

TCRdb redid the calling of the PCR reads with MiXCR, one entry per CDR3 protein. This sample has some 18,000 distinct CDR3 sequences, with 46% found just once. Time point: after preoperative PTX-NDP chemotherapy. The study, taken as a whole, reports: Paclitaxel-nedaplatin therapy caused immediate, substantial clonotype frequency changes.

The specimen was taken from a patient given preoperative chemotherapy. The source of this sequence is a human donor with esophageal squamous cell carcinoma. The donor label of this sample is uncertain.

Written as DNA, the CDR3 is TGTGCCAGCAGCCAGGGACTCCAAGAGACCCAGTTCTTC. This encodes CASSQGLQETQFF. This rearrangement joins TRBV7-7 to TRBJ2-1; a weak D match, TRBD2 (6 bases). The CDR3 extends over 13 amino acids. Germline loops: CDR1 SSHAT, CDR2 FNYEAQ (reference sequence). The V and J ends lost 5 bases and 13 bases respectively, with 18 bases between them.